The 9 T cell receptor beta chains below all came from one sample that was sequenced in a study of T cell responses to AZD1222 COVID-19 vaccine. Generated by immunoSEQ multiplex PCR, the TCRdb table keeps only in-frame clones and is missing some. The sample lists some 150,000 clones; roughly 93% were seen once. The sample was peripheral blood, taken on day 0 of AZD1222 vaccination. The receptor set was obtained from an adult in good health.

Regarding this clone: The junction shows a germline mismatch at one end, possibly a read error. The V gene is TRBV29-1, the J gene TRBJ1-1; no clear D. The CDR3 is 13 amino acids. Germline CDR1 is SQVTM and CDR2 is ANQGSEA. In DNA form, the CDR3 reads TGCGGCGTTGAAGTCCGATCGGACACTGAAGCTTTCTTT. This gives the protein CGVEVRSDTEAFF.

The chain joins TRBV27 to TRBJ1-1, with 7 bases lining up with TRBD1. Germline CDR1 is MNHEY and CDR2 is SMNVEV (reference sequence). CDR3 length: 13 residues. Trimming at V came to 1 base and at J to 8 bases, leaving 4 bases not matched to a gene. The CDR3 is CASSLFGDREAFF. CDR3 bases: TGTGCCAGCAGTTTATTTGGGGACAGAGAAGCTTTCTTT.

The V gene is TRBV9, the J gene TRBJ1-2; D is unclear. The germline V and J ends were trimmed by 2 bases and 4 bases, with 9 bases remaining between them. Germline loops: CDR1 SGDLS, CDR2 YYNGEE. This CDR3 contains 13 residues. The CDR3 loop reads CASSVDFPYGYTF. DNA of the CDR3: TGTGCCAGCAGCGTCGACTTTCCCTATGGCTACACCTTC.

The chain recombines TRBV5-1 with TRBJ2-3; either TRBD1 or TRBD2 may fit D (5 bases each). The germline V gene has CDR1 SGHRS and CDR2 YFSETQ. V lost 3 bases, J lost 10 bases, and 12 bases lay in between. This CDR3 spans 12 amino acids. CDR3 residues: CASSSPGTSQYF. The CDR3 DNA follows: TGCGCCAGCAGCTCCCCGGGGACCTCGCAGTATTTT. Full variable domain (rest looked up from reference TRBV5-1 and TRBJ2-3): KAGVTQTPRYLIKTRGQQVTLSCSPISGHRSVSWYQQTPGQGLQFLFEYFSETQRNKGNFPGRFSGRQFSNSRSEMNVSTLELGDSALYLCASSSPGTSQYFGPGTRLTVL.

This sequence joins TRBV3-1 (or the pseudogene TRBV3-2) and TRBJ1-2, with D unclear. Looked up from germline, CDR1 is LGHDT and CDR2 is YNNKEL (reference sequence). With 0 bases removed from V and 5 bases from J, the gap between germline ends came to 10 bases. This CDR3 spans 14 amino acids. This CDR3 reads CASSQDTAAYGYTF. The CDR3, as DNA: TGTGCCAGCAGCCAAGATACGGCAGCGTATGGCTACACCTTC.

CDR3 amino acids: CSVSKQGPNEKLFF. In DNA, the CDR3 is TGCAGCGTTTCAAAGCAGGGCCCGAATGAAAAACTGTTTTTT. The chain has TRBV29-1 and TRBJ1-4, with D maybe TRBD1 (5 bases). Germline values: CDR1 SQVTM, CDR2 ANQGSEA. Trimming shortened V by 5 bases and J by 5 bases, and 15 bases separated the two germline ends. The CDR3 consists of 14 residues.

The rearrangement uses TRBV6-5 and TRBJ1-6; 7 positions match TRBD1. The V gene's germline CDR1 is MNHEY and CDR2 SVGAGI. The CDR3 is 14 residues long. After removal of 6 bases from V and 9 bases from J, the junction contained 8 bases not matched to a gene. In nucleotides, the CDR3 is TGTGCCAGCAGCCCCCGGGACAGTGGTTCACCCCTCCACTTT. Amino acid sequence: CASSPRDSGSPLHF.

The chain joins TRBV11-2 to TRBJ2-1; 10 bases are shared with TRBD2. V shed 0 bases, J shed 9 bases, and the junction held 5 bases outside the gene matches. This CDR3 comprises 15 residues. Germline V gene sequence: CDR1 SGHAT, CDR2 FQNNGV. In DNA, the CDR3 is TGTGCCAGCAGCTTAGAACTAGCGGGACGCAGTGAGCAGTTCTTC. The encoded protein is CASSLELAGRSEQFF.

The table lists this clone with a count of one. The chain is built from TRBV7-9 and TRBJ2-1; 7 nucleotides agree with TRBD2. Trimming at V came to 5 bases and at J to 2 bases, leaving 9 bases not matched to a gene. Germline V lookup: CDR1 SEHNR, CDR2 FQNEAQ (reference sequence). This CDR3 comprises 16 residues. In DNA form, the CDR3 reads TGTGCCAGCAGCCAGCGGGACCGTCCCACCTACAATGAGCAGTTCTTC. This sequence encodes CASSQRDRPTYNEQFF.